A selection of T cell receptor beta chains follows, all from one sample in a study of blood T cell repertoires in COVID-19. Assay: immunoSEQ multiplex PCR; the TCRdb copy retains only in-frame clones and omits some. The profile covers around 140,000 clones, with approximately 88% appearing a single time and 1.5% to 2% taken by the ten largest. Sequencing input: peripheral blood. Receptor source: a woman aged 45-60 years with acute or convalescent COVID-19. Both conserved end residues are part of each CDR3. Size values are once, few and many counts, or a class for expanded clones, and some rows have none.

CDR3 protein: CASSPRGANSGNTIYF; V gene: TRBV18; clone size: .; J gene: TRBJ1-3
CDR3 protein: CASSPGQGSTDTQYF; V gene: TRBV5-8; clone size: once; J gene: TRBJ2-3
CDR3 protein: CASRNGTGVKKLFF; V gene: TRBV7-2; clone size: .; J gene: TRBJ1-4
CDR3 protein: CASSQMGGGSGNTIYF; V gene: TRBV3-1/TRBV3-2; clone size: .; J gene: TRBJ1-3
CDR3 protein: CASSLRAGVAGGTDTQYF; V gene: TRBV11-2; clone size: .; J gene: TRBJ2-3
CDR3 protein: CASGLVPGGAEAFF; V gene: TRBV12-5; clone size: .; J gene: TRBJ1-1
CDR3 protein: CASSLQGPSGANVLTF; V gene: TRBV7-3; clone size: .; J gene: TRBJ2-6
CDR3 protein: CAWSRWQGSQPQHF; V gene: TRBV30; clone size: .; J gene: TRBJ1-5
CDR3 protein: CASSQAGSSYNEQFF; V gene: TRBV6-4; clone size: .; J gene: TRBJ2-1
CDR3 protein: CASSLQGRREKLFF; V gene: TRBV5-4; clone size: .; J gene: TRBJ1-4
CDR3 protein: CASSGQGGNQPQHF; V gene: TRBV6-5; clone size: once; J gene: TRBJ1-5
CDR3 protein: CASSNSGTSYEQYF; V gene: TRBV6-5; clone size: .; J gene: TRBJ2-7
CDR3 protein: CAPRGPQGRIYGYTF; V gene: TRBV25-1; clone size: .; J gene: TRBJ1-2
CDR3 protein: CASRSTGTGYQETQYF; V gene: TRBV19; clone size: .; J gene: TRBJ2-5
CDR3 protein: CASRDASRGRTNSPLHF; V gene: TRBV2; clone size: .; J gene: TRBJ1-6